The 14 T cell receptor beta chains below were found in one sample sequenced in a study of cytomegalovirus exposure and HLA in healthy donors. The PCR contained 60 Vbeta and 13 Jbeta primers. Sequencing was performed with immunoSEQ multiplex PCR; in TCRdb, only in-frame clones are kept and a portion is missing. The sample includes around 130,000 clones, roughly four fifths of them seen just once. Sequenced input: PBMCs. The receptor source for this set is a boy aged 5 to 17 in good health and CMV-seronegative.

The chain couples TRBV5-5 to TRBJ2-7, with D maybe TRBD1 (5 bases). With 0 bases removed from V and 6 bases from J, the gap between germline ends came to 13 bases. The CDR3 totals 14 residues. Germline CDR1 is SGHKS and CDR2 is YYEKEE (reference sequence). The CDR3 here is CASSLGQGKGEQYF. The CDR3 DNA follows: TGTGCCAGCAGCTTGGGGCAGGGCAAAGGCGAGCAGTACTTC.

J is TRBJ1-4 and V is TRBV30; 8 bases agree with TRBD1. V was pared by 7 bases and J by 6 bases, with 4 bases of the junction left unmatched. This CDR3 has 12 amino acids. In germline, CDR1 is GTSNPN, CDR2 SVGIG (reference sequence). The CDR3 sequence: CASAGGYEKLFF. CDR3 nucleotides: TGTGCCTCCGCAGGGGGCTATGAAAAACTGTTTTTT.

The CDR3 bases are TGTGCCAGCTCTCCGGCAGGGGCAGATACGCAGTATTTT. This codes for CASSPAGADTQYF. The chain carries TRBV18 and TRBJ2-3, with D possibly matching TRBD1 (6 bases). The CDR3 loop spans 13 amino acids. V lost 6 bases and J 4 bases, leaving 11 bases between the germline ends. Per germline, CDR1 KGHSH and CDR2 LQKENI.

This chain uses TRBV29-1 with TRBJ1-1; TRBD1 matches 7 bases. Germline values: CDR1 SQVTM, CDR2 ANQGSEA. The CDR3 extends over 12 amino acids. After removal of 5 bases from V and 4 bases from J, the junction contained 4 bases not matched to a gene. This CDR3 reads CSVRQGSTEAFF. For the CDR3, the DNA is TGCAGCGTTCGACAGGGATCCACTGAAGCTTTCTTT.

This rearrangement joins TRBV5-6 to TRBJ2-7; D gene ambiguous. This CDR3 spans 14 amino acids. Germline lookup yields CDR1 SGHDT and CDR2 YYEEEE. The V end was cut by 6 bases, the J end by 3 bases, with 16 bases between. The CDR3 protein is CASKPQTALYEQYF. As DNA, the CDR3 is TGTGCCAGCAAGCCACAAACAGCACTCTACGAGCAGTACTTC.

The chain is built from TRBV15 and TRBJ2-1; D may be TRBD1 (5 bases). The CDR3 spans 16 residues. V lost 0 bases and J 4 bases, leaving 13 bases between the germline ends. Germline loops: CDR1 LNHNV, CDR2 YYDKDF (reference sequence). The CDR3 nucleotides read TGTGCCACCAGCAGAGATTTGAGACAGAATTACAATGAGCAGTTCTTC. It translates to CATSRDLRQNYNEQFF. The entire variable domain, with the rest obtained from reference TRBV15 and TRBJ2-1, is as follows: DAMVIQNPRYQVTQFGKPVTLSCSQTLNHNVMYWYQQKSSQAPKLLFHYYDKDFNNEADTPDNFQSRRPNTSFCFLDIRSPGLGDTAMYLCATSRDLRQNYNEQFFGPGTRLTVL.

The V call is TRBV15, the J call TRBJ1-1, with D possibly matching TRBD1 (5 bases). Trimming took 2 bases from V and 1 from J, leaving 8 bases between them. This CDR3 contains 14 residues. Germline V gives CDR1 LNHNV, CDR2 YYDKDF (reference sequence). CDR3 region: CATSRNDRNTEAFF. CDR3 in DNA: TGTGCCACCAGCAGAAACGACAGGAACACTGAAGCTTTCTTT.

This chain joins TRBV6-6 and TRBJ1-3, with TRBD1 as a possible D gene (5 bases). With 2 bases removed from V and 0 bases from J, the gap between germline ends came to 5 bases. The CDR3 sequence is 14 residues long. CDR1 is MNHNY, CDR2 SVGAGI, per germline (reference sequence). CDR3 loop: CASSYDSSGNTIYF. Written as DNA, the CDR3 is TGTGCCAGCAGTTACGACAGCTCTGGAAACACCATATATTTT.

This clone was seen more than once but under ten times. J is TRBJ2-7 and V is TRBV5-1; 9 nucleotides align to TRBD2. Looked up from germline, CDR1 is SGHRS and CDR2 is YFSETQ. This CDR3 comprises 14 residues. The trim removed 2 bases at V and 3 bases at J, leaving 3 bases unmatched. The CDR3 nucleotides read TGCGCCAGCAGCTTCTTGCGGGAGGGCTACGAGCAGTACTTC. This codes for CASSFLREGYEQYF.

DNA for the CDR3: TGCGCCAGCAGCCAAGGATCCGGAGAGGACTACGAGCAGTACTTC. Protein product: CASSQGSGEDYEQYF. This chain links TRBV4-3 with TRBJ2-7, with D unclear. V dropped 1 base and J dropped 3 bases, with 13 bases sitting between them. The CDR3 totals 15 residues. Germline V gives CDR1 LGHNA, CDR2 YSLEER.

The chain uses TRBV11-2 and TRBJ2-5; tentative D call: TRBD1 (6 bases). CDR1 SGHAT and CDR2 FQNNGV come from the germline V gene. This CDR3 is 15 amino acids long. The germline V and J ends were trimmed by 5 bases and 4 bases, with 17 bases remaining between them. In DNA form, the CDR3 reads TGTGCCAGCAGCCCAACGACAGGTCAGGGAGAGACCCAGTACTTC. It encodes CASSPTTGQGETQYF.

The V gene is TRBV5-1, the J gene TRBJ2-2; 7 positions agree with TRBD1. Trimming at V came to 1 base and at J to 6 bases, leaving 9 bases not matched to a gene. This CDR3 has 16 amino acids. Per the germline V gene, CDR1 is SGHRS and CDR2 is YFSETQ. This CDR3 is CASSLNNAGGAGELFF. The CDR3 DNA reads TGCGCCAGCAGCTTGAATAATGCAGGGGGAGCCGGGGAGCTGTTTTTT.

DNA of the CDR3: TGTGCCTGGGAAGAGATGGACGAGCAGTACTTC. It translates to CAWEEMDEQYF. The chain uses TRBV30 and TRBJ2-7; D remains unclear. Trimming shortened V by 5 bases and J by 5 bases, and 10 bases separated the two germline ends. Germline V gene lookup returns CDR1 GTSNPN and CDR2 SVGIG (reference sequence). There are 11 residues in the CDR3.

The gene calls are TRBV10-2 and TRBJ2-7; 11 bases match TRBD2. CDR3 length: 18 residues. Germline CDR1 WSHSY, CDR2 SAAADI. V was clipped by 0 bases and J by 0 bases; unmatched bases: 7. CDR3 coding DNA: TGCGCCAGCAGTGAGTCGGGGGCTAGCGGGGGGAGCTCCTACGAGCAGTACTTC. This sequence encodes CASSESGASGGSSYEQYF.